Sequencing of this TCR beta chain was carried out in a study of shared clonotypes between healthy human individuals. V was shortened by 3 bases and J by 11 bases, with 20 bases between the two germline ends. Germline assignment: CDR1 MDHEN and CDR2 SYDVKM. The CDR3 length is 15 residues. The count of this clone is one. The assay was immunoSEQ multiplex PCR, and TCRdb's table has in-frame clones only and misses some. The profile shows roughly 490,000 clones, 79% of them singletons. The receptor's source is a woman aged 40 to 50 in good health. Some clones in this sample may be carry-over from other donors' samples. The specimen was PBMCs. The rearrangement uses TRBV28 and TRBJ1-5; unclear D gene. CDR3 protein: CASSFFAGAVGSQHF. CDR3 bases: TGTGCCAGCAGTTTTTTCGCAGGCGCCGTTGGTTCCCAGCATTTT.